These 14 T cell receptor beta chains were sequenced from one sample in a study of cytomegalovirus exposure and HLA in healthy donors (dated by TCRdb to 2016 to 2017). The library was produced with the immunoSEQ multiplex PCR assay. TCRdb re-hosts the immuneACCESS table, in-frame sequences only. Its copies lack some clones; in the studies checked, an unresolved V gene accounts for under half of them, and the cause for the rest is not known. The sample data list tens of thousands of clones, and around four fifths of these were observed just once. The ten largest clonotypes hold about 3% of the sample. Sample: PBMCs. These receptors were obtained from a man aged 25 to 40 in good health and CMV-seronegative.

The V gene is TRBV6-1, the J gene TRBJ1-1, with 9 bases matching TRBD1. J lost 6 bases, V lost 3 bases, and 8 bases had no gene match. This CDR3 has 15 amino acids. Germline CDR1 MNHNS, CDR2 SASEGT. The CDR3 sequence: CASSELTGGRPEAFF. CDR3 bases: TGTGCCAGCAGTGAGTTAACAGGGGGCCGGCCTGAAGCTTTCTTT.

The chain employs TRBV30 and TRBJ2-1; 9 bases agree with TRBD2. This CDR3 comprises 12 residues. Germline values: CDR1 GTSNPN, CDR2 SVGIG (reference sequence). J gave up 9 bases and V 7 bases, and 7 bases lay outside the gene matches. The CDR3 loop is CAFPGLAGEQFF. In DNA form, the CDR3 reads TGTGCCTTCCCGGGACTAGCAGGTGAGCAGTTCTTC.

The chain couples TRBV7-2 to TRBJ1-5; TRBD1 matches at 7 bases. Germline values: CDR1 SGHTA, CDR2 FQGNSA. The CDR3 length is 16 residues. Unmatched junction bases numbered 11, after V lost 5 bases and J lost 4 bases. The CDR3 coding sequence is TGTGCCAGCAGCCCCGGACAGGTCCTAATGAATCAGCCCCAGCATTTT. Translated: CASSPGQVLMNQPQHF. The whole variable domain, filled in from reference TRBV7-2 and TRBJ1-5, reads GAGVSQSPSNKVTEKGKDVELRCDPISGHTALYWYRQSLGQGLEFLIYFQGNSAPDKSGLPSDRFSAERTGGSVSTLTIQRTQQEDSAVYLCASSPGQVLMNQPQHFGDGTRLSIL.

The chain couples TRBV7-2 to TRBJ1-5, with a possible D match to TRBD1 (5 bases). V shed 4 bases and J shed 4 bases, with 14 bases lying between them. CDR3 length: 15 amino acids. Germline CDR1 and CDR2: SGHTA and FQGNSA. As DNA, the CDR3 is TGTGCCAGCAGCTCCGGACAAAGGGGTAATCAGCCCCAGCATTTT. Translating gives CASSSGQRGNQPQHF.

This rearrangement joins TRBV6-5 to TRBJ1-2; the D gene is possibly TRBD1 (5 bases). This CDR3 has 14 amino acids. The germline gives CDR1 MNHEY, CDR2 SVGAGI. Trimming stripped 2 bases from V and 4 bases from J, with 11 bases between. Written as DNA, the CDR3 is TGTGCCAGCAGTTACGTCCAGGGCATCTATGGCTACACCTTC. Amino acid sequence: CASSYVQGIYGYTF.

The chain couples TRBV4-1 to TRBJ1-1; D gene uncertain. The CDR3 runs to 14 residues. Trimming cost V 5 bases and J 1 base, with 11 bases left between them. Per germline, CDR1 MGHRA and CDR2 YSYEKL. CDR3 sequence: CASSNPTQNTEAFF. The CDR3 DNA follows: TGCGCCAGCAGCAACCCGACACAGAACACTGAAGCTTTCTTT.

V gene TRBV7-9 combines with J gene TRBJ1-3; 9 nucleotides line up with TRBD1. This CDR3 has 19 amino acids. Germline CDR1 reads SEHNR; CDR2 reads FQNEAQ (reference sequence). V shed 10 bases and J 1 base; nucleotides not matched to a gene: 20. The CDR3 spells CAILQSIPGQGWSGNTIYF. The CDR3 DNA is TGTGCCATCTTACAGTCCATCCCGGGACAGGGCTGGTCTGGAAACACCATATATTTT.

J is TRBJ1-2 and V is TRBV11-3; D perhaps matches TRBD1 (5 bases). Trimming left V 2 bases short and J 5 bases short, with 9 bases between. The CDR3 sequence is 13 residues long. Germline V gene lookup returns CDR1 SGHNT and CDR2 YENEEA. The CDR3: CASSLWGQYGYTF. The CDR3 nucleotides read TGTGCCAGCAGCTTATGGGGCCAGTATGGCTACACCTTC.

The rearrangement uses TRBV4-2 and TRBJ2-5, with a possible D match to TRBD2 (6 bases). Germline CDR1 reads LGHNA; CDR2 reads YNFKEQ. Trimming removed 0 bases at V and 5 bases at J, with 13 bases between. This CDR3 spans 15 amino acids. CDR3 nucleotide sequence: TGTGCCAGCAGCCAAGATTTACTAGCATCGGAGACCCAGTACTTC. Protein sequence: CASSQDLLASETQYF.

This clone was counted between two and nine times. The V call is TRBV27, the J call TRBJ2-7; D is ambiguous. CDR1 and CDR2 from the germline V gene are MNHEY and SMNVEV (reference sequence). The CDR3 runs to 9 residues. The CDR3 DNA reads TGTCCCGAGACTCGTTGGGAGTACGTC. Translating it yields CPETRWEYV.

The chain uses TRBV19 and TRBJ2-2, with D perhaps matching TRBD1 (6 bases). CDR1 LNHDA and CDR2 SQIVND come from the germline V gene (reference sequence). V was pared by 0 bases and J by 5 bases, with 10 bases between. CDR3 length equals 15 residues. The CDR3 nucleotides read TGTGCCAGTAGTATAGAACAGGGACGGACCGGGGAGCTGTTTTTT. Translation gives CASSIEQGRTGELFF. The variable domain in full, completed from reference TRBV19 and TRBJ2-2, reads DGGITQSPKYLFRKEGQNVTLSCEQNLNHDAMYWYRQDPGQGLRLIYYSQIVNDFQKGDIAEGYSVSREKKESFPLTVTSAQKNPTAFYLCASSIEQGRTGELFFGEGSRLTVL.

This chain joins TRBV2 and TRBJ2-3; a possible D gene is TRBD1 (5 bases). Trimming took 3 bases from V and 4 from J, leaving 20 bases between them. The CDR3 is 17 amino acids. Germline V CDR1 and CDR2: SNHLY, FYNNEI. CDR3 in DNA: TGTGCCAGCAGTGAGTGGCAGGGATTTTTGGCTTCAGATACGCAGTATTTT. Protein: CASSEWQGFLASDTQYF.

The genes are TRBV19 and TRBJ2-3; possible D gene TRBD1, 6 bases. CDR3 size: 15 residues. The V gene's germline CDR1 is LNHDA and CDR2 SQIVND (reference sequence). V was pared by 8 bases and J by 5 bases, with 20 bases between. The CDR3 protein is CASRYGGLWGDTQYF. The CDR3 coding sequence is TGTGCCAGTCGCTATGGGGGCCTCTGGGGAGATACGCAGTATTTT.

CDR3 protein: CASSPRGRDGELFF. The CDR3 nucleotides read TGTGCCAGCAGCCCCAGGGGTCGGGACGGGGAGCTGTTTTTT. The chain uses TRBV5-4 and TRBJ2-2, with D perhaps TRBD1 (6 bases). The CDR3 contains 14 residues. Germline V lookup: CDR1 SGHNT, CDR2 YYREEE (reference sequence). V lost 4 bases to trimming and J lost 7 bases, with 14 bases between them.